The 14 T cell receptor beta chains below were found in one sample sequenced in a study of radiation and T cells in renal cell carcinoma. TCRdb keeps only in-frame clones here, not all; method: immunoSEQ multiplex PCR. The table has about 130,000 clones, more than 70% seen once. Time point denoted: baseline pretreatment blood. As to treatment: 15 Gy SBRT to primary tumor, nephrectomy 4 weeks later. The starting material was blood, obtained from a patient whose treatment included radiotherapy and nephrectomy. The source of these receptors is a woman in her forties or fifties with renal cell carcinoma.

The chain combines TRBV6-1 with TRBJ1-6; 7 bases are a match to TRBD1. The CDR3 spans 14 residues. The germline gives CDR1 MNHNS, CDR2 SASEGT. Germline trimming cut 3 bases from V and 7 bases from J; bases unmatched to any gene: 3. Here the CDR3 reads CASSDQGGNSPLHF. DNA of the CDR3: TGTGCCAGCAGTGATCAGGGGGGGAATTCACCCCTCCACTTT.

The rearrangement uses TRBV10-2 and TRBJ1-5; 10 positions match TRBD1. CDR3 size: 18 residues. After removal of 0 bases from V and 6 bases from J, the junction contained 11 bases not matched to a gene. Germline V gene data show CDR1 as WSHSY and CDR2 as SAAADI. Here the CDR3 reads CASSESSTGGADGQPQHF. CDR3 DNA sequence: TGCGCCAGCAGTGAGTCTTCGACAGGGGGCGCCGATGGTCAGCCCCAGCATTTT.

CDR3 in amino acids: CASTLGQGGNQPQHF. CDR3 sequence (DNA): TGTGCCAGCACCTTAGGACAGGGGGGAAATCAGCCCCAGCATTTT. J is TRBJ1-5 and V is TRBV27, with 10 bases lining up with TRBD1. CDR3 length equals 15 residues. With V trimmed by 7 bases and J by 4 bases, 7 bases remained unmatched. Germline V gene lookup returns CDR1 MNHEY and CDR2 SMNVEV (reference sequence).

The gene calls are TRBV19 and TRBJ1-2; TRBD1 might be the D (5 bases). Germline values: CDR1 LNHDA, CDR2 SQIVND (reference sequence). The CDR3 has 14 residues. Trimming took off 7 bases at V and 0 bases at J, with 12 bases between the two ends. The DNA of the CDR3 is TGTGCCAGTAAAAATCAGGGTGCTAACTATGGCTACACCTTC. It yields the protein CASKNQGANYGYTF.

The rearrangement uses TRBV30 and TRBJ1-1; 8 nucleotides match TRBD1. This CDR3 contains 12 residues. Trimming at V came to 5 bases and at J to 1 base, leaving 0 bases not matched to a gene. Germline CDR1 and CDR2: GTSNPN and SVGIG (reference sequence). The CDR3 here is CAWDRGNTEAFF. The DNA of the CDR3 is TGTGCCTGGGACAGGGGGAACACTGAAGCTTTCTTT.

This chain connects TRBV4-1 to TRBJ1-5; 8 bases map to TRBD1. Germline-derived CDR1 and CDR2 are MGHRA and YSYEKL. This CDR3 contains 17 residues. V trimming: 1 base; J trimming: 2 bases; junction bases outside the gene matches: 7. The CDR3 loop reads CASSQAIPGQGNQPQHF. CDR3 sequence (DNA): TGCGCCAGCAGCCAAGCCATCCCGGGACAGGGCAATCAGCCCCAGCATTTT.

V gene TRBV7-3 combines with J gene TRBJ2-2; 8 nucleotides align to TRBD2. Unmatched junction bases numbered 5, after V lost 0 bases and J lost 8 bases. The length of the CDR3 is 15 residues. Germline lookup yields CDR1 SGHTA and CDR2 FQGTGA. The CDR3 loop is CASSLTSGAEGELFF. The CDR3 DNA is TGTGCCAGCAGCTTAACTAGCGGGGCGGAAGGGGAGCTGTTTTTT.

This clone has a handful of counts. V and J are TRBV9 and TRBJ1-5; TRBD1 might be the D (6 bases). The CDR3 is made up of 14 amino acids. Germline V gene lookup returns CDR1 SGDLS and CDR2 YYNGEE. Trimming cost V 3 bases and J 7 bases, with 14 bases left between them. CDR3 residues: CASSEQGAGQPQHF. DNA for the CDR3: TGTGCCAGCAGCGAACAGGGTGCTGGACAGCCCCAGCATTTT.

This clone was seen only once. The chain recombines TRBV4-3 with TRBJ1-2; D may be TRBD1 (6 bases). The V and J ends lost 0 bases and 2 bases respectively, with 16 bases between them. The length of the CDR3 is 17 residues. The germline CDR1 and CDR2 sequences are LGHNA and YSLEER. The CDR3 region is CASSQEINRAVNYGYTF. DNA for the CDR3: TGCGCCAGCAGCCAAGAAATCAACAGGGCCGTCAACTATGGCTACACCTTC.

The chain joins TRBV28 to TRBJ1-5; maybe TRBD1 (6 bases). Germline V gene lookup returns CDR1 MDHEN and CDR2 SYDVKM. V lost 6 bases, J lost 0 bases, and 18 bases lay in between. The CDR3 is made up of 17 amino acids. The chain's CDR3 is CASSETRGHLSNQPQHF. CDR3 in DNA: TGTGCCAGCAGCGAGACTAGGGGACACCTTAGCAATCAGCCCCAGCATTTT.

The chain carries TRBV7-3 and TRBJ2-1, with TRBD2 matching 12 bases. Unmatched junction bases numbered 8, after V lost 2 bases and J lost 0 bases. The CDR3 is 19 residues long. From germline, CDR1 is SGHTA and CDR2 FQGTGA. As DNA, the CDR3 is TGTGCCAGCAGCTTAGTACTAGCGGGGGGCCCAAGCTCCTACAATGAGCAGTTCTTC. Protein sequence: CASSLVLAGGPSSYNEQFF. The full variable domain, rest sourced from reference TRBV7-3 and TRBJ2-1, is GAGVSQTPSNKVTEKGKYVELRCDPISGHTALYWYRQSLGQGPEFLIYFQGTGAADDSGLPNDRFFAVRPEGSVSTLKIQRTERGDSAVYLCASSLVLAGGPSSYNEQFFGPGTRLTVL.

V is TRBV11-2 and J is TRBJ1-2; maybe TRBD1 (5 bases). This CDR3 contains 13 residues. Germline loops: CDR1 SGHAT, CDR2 FQNNGV. V was clipped by 1 base and J by 8 bases, with 11 bases between them. The CDR3 loop is CASSLVGLFGYTF. CDR3 coding DNA: TGTGCCAGCAGCTTAGTGGGACTCTTCGGCTACACCTTC. The full variable domain, its missing parts supplied by reference TRBV11-2 and TRBJ1-2, is EAGVAQSPRYKIIEKRQSVAFWCNPISGHATLYWYQQILGQGPKLLIQFQNNGVVDDSQLPKDRFSAERLKGVDSTLKIQPAKLEDSAVYLCASSLVGLFGYTFGSGTRLTVV.

The chain recombines TRBV4-3 with TRBJ1-2; D may be TRBD1 (6 bases). CDR1 is LGHNA, CDR2 YSLEER, per germline. V was pared by 0 bases and J by 5 bases, with 13 bases between. The CDR3 spans 15 residues. CDR3 bases: TGCGCCAGCAGCCAAGATCTGACGACAGGTTATGGCTACACCTTC. This codes for CASSQDLTTGYGYTF.

Details on this clone: At one end the junction does not follow the germline gene, possibly because of a read error. V usage is TRBV7-7 and J usage is TRBJ2-7; tentative D call: TRBD1 (6 bases). The CDR3 totals 13 residues. Germline V gene sequence: CDR1 SSHAT, CDR2 FNYEAQ (reference sequence). CDR3 nucleotide sequence: TGTGCTAGCAGCTTAGGACAGCGCTACGAGCAGTACTTC. Protein sequence: CASSLGQRYEQYF.